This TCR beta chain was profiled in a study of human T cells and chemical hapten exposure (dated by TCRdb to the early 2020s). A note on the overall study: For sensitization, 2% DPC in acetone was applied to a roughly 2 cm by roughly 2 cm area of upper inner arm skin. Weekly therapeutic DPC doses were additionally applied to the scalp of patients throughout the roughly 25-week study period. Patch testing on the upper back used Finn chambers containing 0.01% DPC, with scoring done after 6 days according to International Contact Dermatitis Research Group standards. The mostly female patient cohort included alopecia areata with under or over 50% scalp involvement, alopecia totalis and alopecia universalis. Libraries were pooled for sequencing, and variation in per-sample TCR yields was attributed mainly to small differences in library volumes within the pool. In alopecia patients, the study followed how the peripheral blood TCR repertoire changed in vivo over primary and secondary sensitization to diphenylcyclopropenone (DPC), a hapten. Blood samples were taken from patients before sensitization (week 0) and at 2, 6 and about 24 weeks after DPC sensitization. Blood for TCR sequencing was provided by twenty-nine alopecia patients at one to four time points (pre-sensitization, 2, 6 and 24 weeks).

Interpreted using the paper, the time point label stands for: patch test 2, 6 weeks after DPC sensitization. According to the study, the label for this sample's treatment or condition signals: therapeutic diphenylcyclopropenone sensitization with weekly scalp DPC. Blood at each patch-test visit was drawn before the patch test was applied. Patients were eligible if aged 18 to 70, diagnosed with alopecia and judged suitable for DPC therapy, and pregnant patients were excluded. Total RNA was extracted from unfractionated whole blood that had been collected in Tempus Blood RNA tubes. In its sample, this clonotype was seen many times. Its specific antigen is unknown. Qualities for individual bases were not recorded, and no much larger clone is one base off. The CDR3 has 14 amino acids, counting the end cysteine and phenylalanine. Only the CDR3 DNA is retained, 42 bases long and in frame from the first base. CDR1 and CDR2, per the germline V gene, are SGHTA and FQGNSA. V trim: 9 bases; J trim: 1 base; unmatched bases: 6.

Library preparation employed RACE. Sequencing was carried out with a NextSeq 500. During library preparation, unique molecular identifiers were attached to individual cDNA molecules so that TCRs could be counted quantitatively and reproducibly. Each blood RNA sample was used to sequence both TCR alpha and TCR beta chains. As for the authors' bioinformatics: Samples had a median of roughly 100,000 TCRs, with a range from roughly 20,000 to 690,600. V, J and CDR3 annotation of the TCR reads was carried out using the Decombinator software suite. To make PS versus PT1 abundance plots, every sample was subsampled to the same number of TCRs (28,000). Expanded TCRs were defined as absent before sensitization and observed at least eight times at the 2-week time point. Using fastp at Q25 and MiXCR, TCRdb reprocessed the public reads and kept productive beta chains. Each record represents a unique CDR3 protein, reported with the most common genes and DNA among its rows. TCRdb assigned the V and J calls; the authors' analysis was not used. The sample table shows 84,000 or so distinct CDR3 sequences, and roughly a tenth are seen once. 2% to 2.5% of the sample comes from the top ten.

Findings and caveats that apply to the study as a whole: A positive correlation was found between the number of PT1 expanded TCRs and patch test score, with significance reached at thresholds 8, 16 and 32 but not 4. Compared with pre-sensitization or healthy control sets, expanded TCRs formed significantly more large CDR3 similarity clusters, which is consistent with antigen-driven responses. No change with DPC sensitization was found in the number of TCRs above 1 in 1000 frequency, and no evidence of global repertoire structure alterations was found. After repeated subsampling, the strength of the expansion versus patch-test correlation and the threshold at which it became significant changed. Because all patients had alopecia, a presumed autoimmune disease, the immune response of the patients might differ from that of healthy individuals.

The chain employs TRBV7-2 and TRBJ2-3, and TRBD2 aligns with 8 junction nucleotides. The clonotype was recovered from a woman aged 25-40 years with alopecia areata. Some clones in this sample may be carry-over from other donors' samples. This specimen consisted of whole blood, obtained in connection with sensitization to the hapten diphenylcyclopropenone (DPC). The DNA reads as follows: TGTGCCAGTAGGAGTAGCGGGGGCACAGATACGCAGTATTTT. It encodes CASRSSGGTDTQYF.